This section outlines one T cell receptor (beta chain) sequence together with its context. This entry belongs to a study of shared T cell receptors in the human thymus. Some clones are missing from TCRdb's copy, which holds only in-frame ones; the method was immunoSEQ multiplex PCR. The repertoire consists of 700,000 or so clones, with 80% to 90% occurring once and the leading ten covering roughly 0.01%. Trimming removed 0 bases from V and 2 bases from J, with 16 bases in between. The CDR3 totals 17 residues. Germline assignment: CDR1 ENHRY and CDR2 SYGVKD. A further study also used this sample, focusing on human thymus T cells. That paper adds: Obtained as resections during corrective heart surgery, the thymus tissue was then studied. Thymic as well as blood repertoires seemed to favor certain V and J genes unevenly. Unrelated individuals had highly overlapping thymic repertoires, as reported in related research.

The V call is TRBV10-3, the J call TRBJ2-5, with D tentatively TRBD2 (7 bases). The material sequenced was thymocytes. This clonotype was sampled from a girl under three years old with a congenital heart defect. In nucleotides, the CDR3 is TGTGCCATCAGTGAGTCGAAATTCGGGGGGCATCAAGAGACCCAGTACTTC. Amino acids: CAISESKFGGHQETQYF.